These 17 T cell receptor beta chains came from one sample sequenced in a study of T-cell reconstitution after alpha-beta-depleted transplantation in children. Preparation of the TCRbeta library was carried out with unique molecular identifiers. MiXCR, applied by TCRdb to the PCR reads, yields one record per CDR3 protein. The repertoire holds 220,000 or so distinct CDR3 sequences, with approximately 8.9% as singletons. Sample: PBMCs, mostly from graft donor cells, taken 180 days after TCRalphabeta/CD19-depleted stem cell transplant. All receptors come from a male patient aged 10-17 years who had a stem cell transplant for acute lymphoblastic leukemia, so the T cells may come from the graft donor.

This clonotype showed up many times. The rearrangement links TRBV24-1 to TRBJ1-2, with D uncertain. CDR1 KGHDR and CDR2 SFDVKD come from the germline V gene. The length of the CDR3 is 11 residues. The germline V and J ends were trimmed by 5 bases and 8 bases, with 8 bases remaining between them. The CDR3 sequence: CATSGVEGYTF. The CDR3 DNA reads TGTGCCACCAGTGGAGTGGAAGGCTACACCTTC.

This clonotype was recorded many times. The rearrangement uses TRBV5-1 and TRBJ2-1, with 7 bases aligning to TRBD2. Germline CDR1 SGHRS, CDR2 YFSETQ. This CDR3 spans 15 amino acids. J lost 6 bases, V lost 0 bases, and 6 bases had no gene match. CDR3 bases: TGCGCCAGCAGCTTGGTGGGGACTATCAGCAATGAGCAGTTCTTC. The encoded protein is CASSLVGTISNEQFF.

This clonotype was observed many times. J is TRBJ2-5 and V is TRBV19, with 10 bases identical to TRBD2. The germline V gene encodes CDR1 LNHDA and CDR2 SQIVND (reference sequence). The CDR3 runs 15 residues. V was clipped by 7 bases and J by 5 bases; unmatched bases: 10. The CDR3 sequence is CASTSSGGSFETQYF. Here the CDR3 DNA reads TGTGCCAGTACCTCTAGCGGGGGATCGTTTGAGACCCAGTACTTC.

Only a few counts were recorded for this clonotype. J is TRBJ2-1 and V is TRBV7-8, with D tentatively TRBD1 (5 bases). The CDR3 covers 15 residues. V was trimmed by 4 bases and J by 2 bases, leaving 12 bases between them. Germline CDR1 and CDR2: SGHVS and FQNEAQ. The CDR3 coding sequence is TGTGCCAGCAGCTCCAGACAGTATCCCTACAATGAGCAGTTCTTC. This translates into CASSSRQYPYNEQFF.

This CDR3 is CASSPRTSTGYNEQFF. In nucleotides, the CDR3 is TGTGCCAGCTCACCACGGACTAGCACGGGGTACAATGAGCAGTTCTTC. The chain joins TRBV18 to TRBJ2-1; 8 bases map to TRBD2. Germline trimming cut 1 base from V and 4 bases from J; bases unmatched to any gene: 6. Germline V gene data show CDR1 as KGHSH and CDR2 as LQKENI. The CDR3 runs 16 residues.

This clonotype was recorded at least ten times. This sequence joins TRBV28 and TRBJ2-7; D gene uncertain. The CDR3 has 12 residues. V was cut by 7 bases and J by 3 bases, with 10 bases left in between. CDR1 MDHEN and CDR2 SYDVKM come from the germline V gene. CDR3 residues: CASKITGYEQYF. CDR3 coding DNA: TGTGCCAGCAAGATCACGGGCTACGAGCAGTACTTC.

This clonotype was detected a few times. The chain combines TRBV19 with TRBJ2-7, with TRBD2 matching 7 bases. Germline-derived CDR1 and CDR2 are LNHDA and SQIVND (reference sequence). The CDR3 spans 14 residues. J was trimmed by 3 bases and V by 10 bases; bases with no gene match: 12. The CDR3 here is CAIYIIGGSYEQYF. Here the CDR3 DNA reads TGTGCCATCTACATTATCGGCGGGAGCTACGAGCAGTACTTC.

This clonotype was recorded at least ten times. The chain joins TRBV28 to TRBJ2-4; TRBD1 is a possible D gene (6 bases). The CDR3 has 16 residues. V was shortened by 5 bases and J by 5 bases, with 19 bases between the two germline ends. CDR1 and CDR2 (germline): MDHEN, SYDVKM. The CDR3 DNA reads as TGTGCCAGCAGTAATTACGGGGACCGACAGGAAAACATTCAGTACTTC. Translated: CASSNYGDRQENIQYF.

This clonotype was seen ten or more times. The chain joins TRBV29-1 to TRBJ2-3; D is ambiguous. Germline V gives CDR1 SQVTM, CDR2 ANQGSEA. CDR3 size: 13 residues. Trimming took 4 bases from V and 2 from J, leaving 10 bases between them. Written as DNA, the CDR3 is TGCAGCGTTGGAGGTCTTGCCACAGATACGCAGTATTTT. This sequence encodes CSVGGLATDTQYF.

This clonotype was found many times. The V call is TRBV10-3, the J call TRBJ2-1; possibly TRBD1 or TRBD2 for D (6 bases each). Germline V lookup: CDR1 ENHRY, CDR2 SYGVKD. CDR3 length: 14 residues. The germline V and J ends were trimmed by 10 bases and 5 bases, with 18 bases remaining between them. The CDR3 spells CATGGRGTHNEQFF. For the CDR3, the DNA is TGTGCCACCGGGGGCAGGGGCACACACAATGAGCAGTTCTTC.

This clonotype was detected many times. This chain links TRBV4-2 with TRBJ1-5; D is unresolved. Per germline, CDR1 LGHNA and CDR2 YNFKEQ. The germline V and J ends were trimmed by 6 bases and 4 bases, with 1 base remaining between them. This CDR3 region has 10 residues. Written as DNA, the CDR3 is TGTGCCAGCAGGAATCAGCCCCAGCATTTT. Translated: CASRNQPQHF.

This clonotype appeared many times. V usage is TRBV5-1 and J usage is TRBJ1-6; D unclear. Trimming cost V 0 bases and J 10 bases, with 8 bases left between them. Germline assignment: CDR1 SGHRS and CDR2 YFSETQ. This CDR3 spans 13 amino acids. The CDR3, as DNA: TGCGCCAGCAGCTTGGAGAGGGAGTCACCCCTCCACTTT. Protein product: CASSLERESPLHF.

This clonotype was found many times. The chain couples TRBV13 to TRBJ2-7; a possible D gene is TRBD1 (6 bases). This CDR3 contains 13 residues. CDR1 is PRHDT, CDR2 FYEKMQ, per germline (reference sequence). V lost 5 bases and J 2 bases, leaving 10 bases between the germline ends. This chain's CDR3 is CASSPGETYEQYF. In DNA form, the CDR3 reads TGTGCCAGCAGCCCAGGGGAAACCTACGAGCAGTACTTC. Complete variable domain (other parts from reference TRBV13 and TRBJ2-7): AAGVIQSPRHLIKEKRETATLKCYPIPRHDTVYWYQQGPGQDPQFLISFYEKMQSDKGSIPDRFSAQQFSDYHSELNMSSLELGDSALYFCASSPGETYEQYFGPGTRLTVT.

The CDR3 DNA reads as TGTGCCACCAGTGATCCAAATGGGGAGACCCAGTACTTC. Translated, it gives CATSDPNGETQYF. The chain couples TRBV24-1 to TRBJ2-5; D call uncertain. Germline V CDR1 and CDR2: KGHDR, SFDVKD. The CDR3 consists of 13 residues. V gave up 3 bases and J gave up 5 bases, with 9 bases separating them.

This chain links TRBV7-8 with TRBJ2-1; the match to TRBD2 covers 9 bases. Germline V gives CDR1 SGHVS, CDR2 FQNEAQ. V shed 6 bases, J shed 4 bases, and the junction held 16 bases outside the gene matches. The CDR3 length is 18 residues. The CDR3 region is CASSFLTPRTSVYNEQFF. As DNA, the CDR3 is TGTGCCAGCAGTTTCCTAACCCCGAGGACTAGCGTTTACAATGAGCAGTTCTTC.

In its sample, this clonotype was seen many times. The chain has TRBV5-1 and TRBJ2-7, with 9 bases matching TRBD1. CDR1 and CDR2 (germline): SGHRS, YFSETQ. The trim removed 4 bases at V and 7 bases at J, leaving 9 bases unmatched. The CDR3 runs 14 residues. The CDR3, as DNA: TGCGCCAGCAGCACCCGGGACAGGGTTCGGGAGCAGTACTTC. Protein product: CASSTRDRVREQYF.

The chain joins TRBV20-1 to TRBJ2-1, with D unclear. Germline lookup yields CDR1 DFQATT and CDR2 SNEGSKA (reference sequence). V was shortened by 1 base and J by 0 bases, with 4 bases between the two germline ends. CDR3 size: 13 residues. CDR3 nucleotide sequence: TGCAGTGCTAGAGCGGGCTCCTACAATGAGCAGTTCTTC. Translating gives CSARAGSYNEQFF.